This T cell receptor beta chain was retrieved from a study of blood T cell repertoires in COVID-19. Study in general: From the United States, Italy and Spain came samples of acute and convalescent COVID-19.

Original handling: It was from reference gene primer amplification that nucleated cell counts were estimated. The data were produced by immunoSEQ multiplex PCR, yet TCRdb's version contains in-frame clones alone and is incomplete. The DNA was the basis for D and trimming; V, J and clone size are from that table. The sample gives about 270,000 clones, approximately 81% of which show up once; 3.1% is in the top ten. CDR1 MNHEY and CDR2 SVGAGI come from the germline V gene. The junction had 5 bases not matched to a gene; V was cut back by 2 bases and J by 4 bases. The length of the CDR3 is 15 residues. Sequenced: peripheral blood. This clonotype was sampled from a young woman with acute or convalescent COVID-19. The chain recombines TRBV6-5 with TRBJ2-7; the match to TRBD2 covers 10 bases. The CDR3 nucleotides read TGTGCCAGCAGTTACGATCCTAGCGGGAGTTACGAGCAGTACTTC. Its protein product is CASSYDPSGSYEQYF.